The 12 T cell receptor beta chains below come from one sample, sequenced in a study of T cell responses to AZD1222 COVID-19 vaccine. Using immunoSEQ multiplex PCR, the repertoire was profiled, and TCRdb retains in-frame clones only, with some absent. The sample lists some 70,000 clones; 84% were seen once. The input for sequencing was peripheral blood, taken on day 0 of AZD1222 vaccination. Receptors were obtained from an adult in good health.

The chain links TRBV3-1 (or the pseudogene TRBV3-2) to TRBJ2-7, with 8 bases fitting TRBD2. The CDR3 length is 16 residues. Germline V lookup: CDR1 LGHDT, CDR2 YNNKEL (reference sequence). Germline trimming cut 5 bases from V and 3 bases from J; bases unmatched to any gene: 12. The CDR3 DNA sequence: TGTGCCAGCAGCACCTGGACCACCGGGACTAGCTACGAGCAGTACTTC. Its protein is CASSTWTTGTSYEQYF.

The V gene is TRBV28, the J gene TRBJ1-5; maybe TRBD1 (6 bases). The CDR3 runs to 15 residues. Germline V gene sequence: CDR1 MDHEN, CDR2 SYDVKM. Deletions cut 7 bases from V and 2 bases from J, with 15 bases between. The CDR3 nucleotides are TGTGCCAGCACTCCTGGACAGCAACGCAATCAGCCCCAGCATTTT. Translation gives CASTPGQQRNQPQHF.

Worth noting for this clone: Within the sample, other DNA sequences also encode this same CDR3. The gene calls are TRBV28 and TRBJ1-2; 9 bases are a match to TRBD1. The ends lost 6 bases at V and 2 bases at J; junction bases unmatched: 4. From germline, CDR1 is MDHEN and CDR2 SYDVKM. The CDR3 has 14 amino acids. CDR3 coding DNA: TGTGCCAGCAGCTCCGGACAGGGGAACTATGGCTACACCTTC. Its protein product is CASSSGQGNYGYTF.

The chain is built from TRBV7-9 and TRBJ1-4, with a possible D match to TRBD1 (6 bases). CDR3 length equals 13 residues. Germline-derived CDR1 and CDR2 are SEHNR and FQNEAQ (reference sequence). The germline V and J ends were trimmed by 5 bases and 6 bases, with 10 bases remaining between them. The DNA of the CDR3 is TGTGCCAGCAGCCGGCAGGGGTATGAAAAACTGTTTTTT. It encodes CASSRQGYEKLFF.

This clone is a singleton in its sample. The chain has TRBV30 and TRBJ1-6, with 8 nucleotides matching TRBD1. This CDR3 is 16 amino acids long. CDR1 is GTSNPN, CDR2 SVGIG, per germline (reference sequence). The V and J ends lost 5 bases and 0 bases, in that order; junction bases with no gene match: 6. DNA for the CDR3: TGTGCCTGGGAGCGGCAGGGGGCCTCCTATAATTCACCCCTCCACTTT. Translation gives CAWERQGASYNSPLHF.

The V and J genes are TRBV19 and TRBJ2-1; no clear D. The CDR3 is made up of 16 amino acids. Germline V gives CDR1 LNHDA, CDR2 SQIVND (reference sequence). The V and J ends lost 4 bases and 0 bases respectively, with 13 bases between them. In DNA form, the CDR3 reads TGTGCCAGTAGTAACCGACTCGTGAGCTCCTACAATGAGCAGTTCTTC. It encodes CASSNRLVSSYNEQFF.

V and J are TRBV15 and TRBJ2-1, with D maybe TRBD2 (5 bases). This CDR3 has 17 residues. Germline V gene sequence: CDR1 LNHNV, CDR2 YYDKDF (reference sequence). Trimming removed 0 bases from V and 3 bases from J, with 15 bases in between. CDR3 sequence: CATSRDMSDFLYNEQFF. The CDR3 nucleotides are TGTGCCACCAGCAGAGATATGTCGGACTTTCTCTACAATGAGCAGTTCTTC.

This clone appeared a single time. The J gene is TRBJ1-2, the V gene TRBV30; the D is unclear. Germline V gives CDR1 GTSNPN, CDR2 SVGIG (reference sequence). V was cut by 2 bases and J by 4 bases, with 5 bases left in between. There are 11 residues in the CDR3. The CDR3 loop reads CAWSMGYGYTF. CDR3 DNA: TGTGCCTGGAGTATGGGCTATGGCTACACCTTC.

The CDR3: CASSYSGTSGKNEQFF. In nucleotides, the CDR3 is TGTGCCAGCAGTTACTCCGGGACTAGCGGAAAGAATGAGCAGTTCTTC. The genes are TRBV6-2 or TRBV6-3 and TRBJ2-1; 11 nucleotides match TRBD2. V lost 0 bases to trimming and J lost 7 bases; unmatched junction nucleotides: 5. This CDR3 is 16 amino acids long. Looked up from germline, CDR1 is MNHEY and CDR2 is SVGEGT.

This chain joins TRBV18 and TRBJ1-1; D may be TRBD1 (5 bases). CDR1 KGHSH and CDR2 LQKENI come from the germline V gene. The length of the CDR3 is 15 residues. The ends were cut back, 3 bases at V and 1 base at J, with 12 bases in the middle. The CDR3 sequence: CASSPPSQGNTEAFF. In DNA form, the CDR3 reads TGTGCCAGCTCACCTCCAAGCCAGGGGAACACTGAAGCTTTCTTT. Complete variable domain (other parts from reference TRBV18 and TRBJ1-1): NAGVMQNPRHLVRRRGQEARLRCSPMKGHSHVYWYRQLPEEGLKFMVYLQKENIIDESGMPKERFSAEFPKEGPSILRIQQVVRGDSAAYFCASSPPSQGNTEAFFGQGTRLTVV.

V gene TRBV5-5 combines with J gene TRBJ2-3; D is uncertain. Trimming took 2 bases from V and 0 from J, leaving 7 bases between them. This CDR3 comprises 14 residues. Looked up from germline, CDR1 is SGHKS and CDR2 is YYEKEE (reference sequence). Here the CDR3 reads CASSFSASTDTQYF. The CDR3 DNA reads TGTGCCAGCAGCTTCTCTGCTAGCACAGATACGCAGTATTTT.

This sequence joins TRBV6-1 and TRBJ1-6; D gene unclear. The V and J ends lost 0 bases and 4 bases respectively, with 7 bases between them. The CDR3 is 15 residues long. Germline values: CDR1 MNHNS, CDR2 SASEGT. As DNA, the CDR3 is TGTGCCAGCAGTGAAGCACGGATTTATAATTCACCCCTCCACTTT. Encoded protein: CASSEARIYNSPLHF.